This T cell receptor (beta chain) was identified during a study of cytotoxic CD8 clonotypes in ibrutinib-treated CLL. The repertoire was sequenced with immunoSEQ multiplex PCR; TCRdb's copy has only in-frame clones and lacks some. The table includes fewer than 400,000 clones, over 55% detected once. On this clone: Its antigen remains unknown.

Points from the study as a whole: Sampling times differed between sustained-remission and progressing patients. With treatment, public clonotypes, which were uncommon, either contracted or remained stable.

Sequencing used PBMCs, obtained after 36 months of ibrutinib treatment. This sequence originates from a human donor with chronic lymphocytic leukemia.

The CDR3 region is CASSPTRTGTNEKLFF. As DNA, the CDR3 is TGTGCCAGCAGTCCGACCCGGACAGGTACTAATGAAAAACTGTTTTTT. The J gene is TRBJ1-4, the V gene TRBV2; 7 positions match TRBD1. With V trimmed by 5 bases and J by 2 bases, 8 bases remained unmatched. Germline V gives CDR1 SNHLY, CDR2 FYNNEI. The CDR3 loop spans 16 amino acids.